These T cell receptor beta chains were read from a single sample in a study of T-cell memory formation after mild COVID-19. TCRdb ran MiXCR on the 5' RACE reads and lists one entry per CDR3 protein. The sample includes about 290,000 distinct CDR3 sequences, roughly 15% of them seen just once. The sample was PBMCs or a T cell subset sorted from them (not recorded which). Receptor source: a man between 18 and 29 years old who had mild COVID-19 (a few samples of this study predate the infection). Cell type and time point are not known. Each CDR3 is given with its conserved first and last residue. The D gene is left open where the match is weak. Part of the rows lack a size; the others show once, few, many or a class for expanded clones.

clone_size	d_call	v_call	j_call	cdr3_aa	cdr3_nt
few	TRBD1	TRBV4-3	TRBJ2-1	CASSQGRETGPGTEQFF	TGCGCCAGCAGCCAAGGCAGGGAGACAGGGCCGGGGACTGAGCAGTTCTTC
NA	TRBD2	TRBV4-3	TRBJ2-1	CASSRVSGGAFDEQFF	TGCGCCAGCAGCCGGGTTAGCGGGGGGGCTTTCGATGAGCAGTTCTTC
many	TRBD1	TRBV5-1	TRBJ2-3	CASKGQGSTDTQYF	TGCGCCAGCAAAGGACAGGGCAGCACAGATACGCAGTATTTT
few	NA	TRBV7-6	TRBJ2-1	CASSPVSWNEQFF	TGTGCCAGCAGCCCAGTAAGCTGGAATGAGCAGTTCTTC
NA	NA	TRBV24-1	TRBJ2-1	CATSDWDRQQFF	TGTGCCACCAGTGATTGGGACCGCCAGCAGTTCTTC
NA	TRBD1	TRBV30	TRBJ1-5	CAWSAGQGDQPQHF	TGTGCCTGGAGTGCGGGACAGGGCGATCAGCCCCAGCATTTT
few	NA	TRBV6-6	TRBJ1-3	CASSSQGNTIYF	TGTGCCAGCAGTTCCCAAGGGAACACCATATATTTT
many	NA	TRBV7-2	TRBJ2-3	CASSLNGGTDTQYF	TGTGCCAGCAGCTTAAACGGGGGCACAGATACGCAGTATTTT
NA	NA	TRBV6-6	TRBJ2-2	CASSYSGRRNTGELFF	TGTGCCAGCAGTTACTCTGGTAGGAGAAACACCGGGGAGCTGTTTTTT
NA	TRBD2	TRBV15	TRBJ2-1	CATSREMGTKFF	TGTGCCACCAGCAGAGAAATGGGGACTAAGTTCTTC
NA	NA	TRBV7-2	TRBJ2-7	CASSPAGVTSSYEQYF	TGTGCCAGCAGCCCCGCCGGGGTAACGAGCTCCTACGAGCAGTACTTC
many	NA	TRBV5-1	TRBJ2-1	CASSLELAGTYNEQFF	TGCGCCAGCAGCTTGGAACTGGCGGGGACGTACAATGAGCAGTTCTTC
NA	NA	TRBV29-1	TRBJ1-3	CSVGNENTIYF	TGCAGCGTCGGTAACGAAAACACCATATATTTT
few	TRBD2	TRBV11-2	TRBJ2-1	CASTLRPSAGGRYNEQFF	TGTGCCAGCACCTTAAGGCCATCCGCGGGGGGGCGTTACAATGAGCAGTTCTTC
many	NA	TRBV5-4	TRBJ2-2	CASRVDRNTGELFF	TGTGCCAGCAGGGTGGACAGAAACACCGGGGAGCTGTTTTTT
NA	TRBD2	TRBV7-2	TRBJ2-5	CASSNSGLETQYF	TGTGCCAGCAGCAATAGCGGGTTAGAGACCCAGTACTTC
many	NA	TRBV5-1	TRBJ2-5	CASSLAWRAGETQYF	TGCGCCAGCAGCCTGGCCTGGCGGGCCGGGGAGACCCAGTACTTC
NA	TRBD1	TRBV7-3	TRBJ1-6	CASRGGDRSPLHF	TGTGCCAGCAGGGGTGGGGACAGATCTCCCCTCCACTTT
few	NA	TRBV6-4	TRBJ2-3	CASSDSYLGQGPDTQYF	TGTGCCAGCAGTGACTCGTATCTAGGGCAGGGACCAGATACGCAGTATTTT
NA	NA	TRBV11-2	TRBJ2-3	CASSPGRTADTQYF	TGTGCCAGCAGCCCCGGCCGGACAGCAGATACGCAGTATTTT
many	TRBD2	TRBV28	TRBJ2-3	CAPGGPSRADTQYF	TGTGCCCCGGGGGGGCCCTCGAGGGCAGATACGCAGTATTTT
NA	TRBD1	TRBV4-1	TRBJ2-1	CASSQVTGGSYNEQFF	TGCGCCAGCAGCCAAGTGACAGGGGGCTCCTACAATGAGCAGTTCTTC